Shown below are 22 T cell receptor beta chains from a single sample sequenced in a study of cytotoxic CD8 clonotypes in ibrutinib-treated CLL (dated by TCRdb to about 2021). Libraries were made using the immunoSEQ multiplex PCR assay. TCRdb retrieved this table from immuneACCESS and kept in-frame rearrangements only. Not all clones are present; in checked studies, unresolved V genes account for under half, and no reason is known for the remainder. In this sample the table shows some 150,000 clones, 79% of which occur a single time. The ten largest clones add up to roughly 13% of the sample. In the paper's terms, the time point label means: eleven to twelve months on ibrutinib. The source material was PBMCs, sampled after 12 months of ibrutinib treatment. All receptors come from a human donor with chronic lymphocytic leukemia.

The chain carries TRBV9 and TRBJ2-3; D uncertain. With 0 bases removed from V and 0 bases from J, the gap between germline ends came to 11 bases. Germline V gene lookup returns CDR1 SGDLS and CDR2 YYNGEE. This CDR3 spans 16 amino acids. The CDR3 region has the DNA TGTGCCAGCAGCGTAGGGGTCGGGTTTAGCACAGATACGCAGTATTTT. Translating it yields CASSVGVGFSTDTQYF.

The chain combines TRBV6-4 with TRBJ1-5; TRBD1 agrees at 8 bases. Germline values: CDR1 MRHNA, CDR2 SNTAGT. This CDR3 comprises 13 residues. J lost 6 bases, V lost 3 bases, and 1 base had no gene match. The CDR3 is CASSEQGGQPQHF. CDR3 sequence (DNA): TGTGCCAGCAGTGAACAGGGGGGTCAGCCCCAGCATTTT.

V is TRBV19 and J is TRBJ2-7; possibly TRBD2 for D (6 bases). The CDR3 spans 17 residues. Germline CDR1 LNHDA, CDR2 SQIVND (reference sequence). Trimming left V 0 bases short and J 3 bases short, with 18 bases between. The CDR3 DNA reads as TGTGCCAGTAGTATAGAGTCAAAAACGGGACTCCTCTACGAGCAGTACTTC. Its protein is CASSIESKTGLLYEQYF.

The rearrangement uses TRBV2 and TRBJ2-1; 8 bases are shared with TRBD1. Germline assignment: CDR1 SNHLY and CDR2 FYNNEI. The trim removed 7 bases at V and 3 bases at J, leaving 5 bases unmatched. The CDR3 is 14 residues long. The CDR3: CASNGGQGYNEQFF. CDR3 bases: TGTGCCAGCAACGGCGGACAGGGCTACAATGAGCAGTTCTTC.

This chain's CDR3 is CAWSVQAGTYEQYF. DNA for the CDR3: TGTGCCTGGAGTGTACAGGCAGGGACCTACGAGCAGTACTTC. J is TRBJ2-7 and V is TRBV30; weak D call: TRBD1 (5 bases). Germline V gene data show CDR1 as GTSNPN and CDR2 as SVGIG (reference sequence). CDR3 length: 14 amino acids. The V end lost 0 bases, the J end lost 2 bases, and 11 bases lay between the germline ends.

This chain uses TRBV28 with TRBJ1-1, with 10 nucleotides matching TRBD1. The CDR3 loop spans 15 amino acids. Looked up from germline, CDR1 is MDHEN and CDR2 is SYDVKM. J gave up 5 bases and V 8 bases, and 11 bases lay outside the gene matches. CDR3 sequence (DNA): TGTGCCAGCGGCCTTTTGGGACAGGGGCGGACTGAAGCTTTCTTT. This encodes CASGLLGQGRTEAFF.

The chain links TRBV19 to TRBJ2-7; TRBD2 agrees at 7 bases. Germline V CDR1 and CDR2: LNHDA, SQIVND (reference sequence). The CDR3 is made up of 18 amino acids. With 0 bases clipped from V and 3 bases from J, the junction kept 14 bases outside the gene matches. The DNA for the CDR3 is TGTGCCAGTAGTATAGATGCGGGGTGGCCTAGCGGAATCTACGAGCAGTACTTC. Residues: CASSIDAGWPSGIYEQYF.

This clone is a singleton in its sample. The chain has TRBV5-1 and TRBJ2-3; TRBD2 is a possible D gene (5 bases). V was trimmed by 5 bases and J by 1 base, leaving 11 bases between them. The CDR3 contains 14 residues. In germline, CDR1 is SGHRS, CDR2 YFSETQ. CDR3 residues: CASRPVGGTDTQYF. In DNA, the CDR3 is TGCGCCAGCAGACCCGTCGGGGGCACAGATACGCAGTATTTT.

This clone was counted between two and nine times. The rearrangement uses TRBV7-9 and TRBJ1-4; D is undetermined. Germline V gives CDR1 SEHNR, CDR2 FQNEAQ (reference sequence). V lost 5 bases to trimming and J lost 8 bases, with 12 bases between them. The CDR3 is 13 amino acids. CDR3 DNA: TGTGCCAGCAGCAGCCAGGCCAGGGAAAAACTGTTTTTT. It specifies CASSSQAREKLFF.

The rearrangement links TRBV2 to TRBJ2-2; TRBD1 matches at 9 bases. Germline assignment: CDR1 SNHLY and CDR2 FYNNEI. The CDR3 covers 14 residues. V shed 6 bases, J shed 3 bases, and the junction held 2 bases outside the gene matches. The CDR3 nucleotides read TGTGCCAGCAGGGACAGGGGCGACACCGGGGAGCTGTTTTTT. Encoded protein: CASRDRGDTGELFF.

The rearrangement joins TRBV4-2 to TRBJ2-1, with TRBD2 identical over 12 bases. V dropped 4 bases and J dropped 4; count of bases not matched to a gene: 5. The CDR3 is made up of 16 amino acids. The germline gives CDR1 LGHNA, CDR2 YNFKEQ. The CDR3 region is CASSPRTSGTYNEQFF. The CDR3 DNA reads TGTGCCAGCAGCCCAAGGACTAGCGGGACATACAATGAGCAGTTCTTC.

V is TRBV27 and J is TRBJ1-2, with D unclear. V was pared by 7 bases and J by 6 bases, with 12 bases between. The CDR3 runs 12 residues. The germline CDR1 and CDR2 sequences are MNHEY and SMNVEV (reference sequence). For the CDR3, the DNA is TGTGCCAGCACCGGTGGTGCGGATGGCTACACCTTC. Encoded protein: CASTGGADGYTF.

J is TRBJ1-1 and V is TRBV11-2, with unresolved D. Trimming removed 8 bases at V and 0 bases at J, with 7 bases between. The CDR3 length is 12 residues. Germline V lookup: CDR1 SGHAT, CDR2 FQNNGV. CDR3 in amino acids: CASGQVNTEAFF. In DNA form, the CDR3 reads TGTGCCAGCGGTCAGGTGAACACTGAAGCTTTCTTT.

The chain has TRBV5-1 and TRBJ2-1; 12 bases fit TRBD2. The CDR3 runs to 15 residues. The germline V gene encodes CDR1 SGHRS and CDR2 YFSETQ. Germline trimming cut 4 bases from V and 6 bases from J; bases unmatched to any gene: 5. The CDR3 nucleotides read TGCGCCAGCAGCATAGGGGGACTAGCGGGCAATGAGCAGTTCTTC. It specifies CASSIGGLAGNEQFF. Full variable domain (outside the CDR3, taken from reference TRBV5-1 and TRBJ2-1): KAGVTQTPRYLIKTRGQQVTLSCSPISGHRSVSWYQQTPGQGLQFLFEYFSETQRNKGNFPGRFSGRQFSNSRSEMNVSTLELGDSALYLCASSIGGLAGNEQFFGPGTRLTVL.

The rearrangement links TRBV7-8 to TRBJ1-5; 9 positions match TRBD1. V gave up 5 bases and J gave up 5 bases; unmatched junction bases: 10. The CDR3 is made up of 16 amino acids. The germline V gene encodes CDR1 SGHVS and CDR2 FQNEAQ. CDR3 loop: CASSQTGTGRYQPQHF. In DNA form, the CDR3 reads TGTGCCAGCAGCCAAACAGGGACAGGGCGGTATCAGCCCCAGCATTTT.

This sequence joins TRBV21-1 and TRBJ1-5; the D call TRBD1 from the table was never checked on the DNA. TRBV21-1 is given as a pseudogene. CDR3 length: 17 amino acids. CDR3 protein: CASSKGPGQDSNQPQHF. CDR3 DNA: TGTGCCAGCAGCAAAGGACCGGGACAGGATAGCAATCAGCCCCAGCATTTT.

The rearrangement joins TRBV5-6 to TRBJ1-2; 7 nucleotides agree with TRBD1. V shed 0 bases, J shed 5 bases, and the junction held 4 bases outside the gene matches. The germline CDR1 and CDR2 sequences are SGHDT and YYEEEE. The CDR3 has 14 amino acids. The CDR3 DNA sequence: TGTGCCAGCAGCTTGGGCGACAGGGAGTATGGCTACACCTTC. Residues: CASSLGDREYGYTF.

The gene calls are TRBV7-9 and TRBJ2-3, with 12 bases that match TRBD2. In germline, CDR1 is SEHNR, CDR2 FQNEAQ (reference sequence). V gave up 5 bases and J gave up 1 base; unmatched junction bases: 4. The CDR3 length is 16 residues. CDR3 coding DNA: TGTGCCAGCAGCCCCAGACTAGCGGGAGGCACAGATACGCAGTATTTT. This encodes CASSPRLAGGTDTQYF.

This rearrangement joins TRBV4-1 to TRBJ2-1; D is possibly TRBD1 (5 bases). The CDR3 totals 15 residues. Germline V gives CDR1 MGHRA, CDR2 YSYEKL. Between the trimmed V and J ends, which lost 4 bases and 0 bases, there was a span of 10 bases. The CDR3 nucleotides are TGCGCCAGCAGCCGACAGCATAGCTCCTACAATGAGCAGTTCTTC. It yields the protein CASSRQHSSYNEQFF.

For this clone: Mismatch with germline at one junction end may stem from a read error. The V gene is TRBV15, the J gene TRBJ2-7; TRBD1 matches at 7 bases. Germline CDR1 is LNHNV and CDR2 is YYDKDF (reference sequence). The CDR3 has 12 amino acids. This chain's CDR3 is CATSRTGQVKDF. The CDR3 DNA reads as TGTGCCACCAGCAGAACCGGACAGGTCAAGGACTTC.

The CDR3 DNA is TGCGCCAGCAGCTTGGGACTGTCGGGGACTGAAGCTTTCTTT. This gives the protein CASSLGLSGTEAFF. This chain uses TRBV5-1 with TRBJ1-1; D ambiguous. Trimming removed 0 bases from V and 5 bases from J, with 11 bases in between. CDR3 length equals 14 residues. Germline V gives CDR1 SGHRS, CDR2 YFSETQ.

This chain links TRBV28 with TRBJ1-5; 10 positions match TRBD1. Germline CDR1 reads MDHEN; CDR2 reads SYDVKM. CDR3 length equals 18 residues. After removal of 8 bases from V and 0 bases from J, the junction contained 13 bases not matched to a gene. This CDR3 is CASGIYGQGDYSNQPQHF. The CDR3 DNA reads TGTGCCAGCGGAATATATGGACAGGGGGACTATAGCAATCAGCCCCAGCATTTT.